This T cell receptor (beta chain) was retrieved from a study of T cells in Graves' hyperthyroidism and ophthalmopathy. Looking at the study overall: Pretreatment peripheral blood was obtained at initial diagnosis. Findings and limits, study-wide: Most clonotypes expanded in the thyroid (above 0.001) were also present in blood. Researchers report that a 13 V-J model separated ophthalmopathy from stable hyperthyroidism.

The V end was cut by 0 bases, the J end by 4 bases, with 8 bases between. This CDR3 spans 14 amino acids. Germline assignment: CDR1 SGHAT and CDR2 FQNNGV. Each person with ophthalmopathy scored at least 3 on the Clinical Activity Score, reached NOSPECS grade 4 or higher, and had been ill under 3 months. This clonotype was counted at least ten times. Its specificity is not known. The CDR3 regions of TCR beta were amplified from RNA transcripts. TCR CDR3 regions were first amplified by RT-PCR with HTBI primers. TCRdb re-called the multiplex PCR reads with MiXCR, one entry per CDR3 protein. The sample shows fewer than 250,000 distinct CDR3 sequences, about a sixth of them seen only once.

The chain joins TRBV11-2 to TRBJ2-3, with no clear D. The origin of this receptor is a woman between 18 and 29 years old with Graves' ophthalmopathy. The sequenced material came from blood. CDR3 amino acids: CASSLETQSDTQYF. In nucleotides, the CDR3 is TGTGCCAGCAGCTTAGAGACCCAATCAGATACGCAGTATTTT.